This record covers a single TCR beta chain. Its antigen specificity is not known. Base quality data are lacking; no much larger clone is found one base away. The entry originates in a study of beta chain features in type 1 diabetes (dated by TCRdb to between 2017 and 2018). Looking at the study overall: Mean age, gender distribution, total cell number and subset yield were not different between patients and healthy donors. The study compared TCRB repertoires of sorted circulating CD4+ T cell subsets between recently diagnosed type 1 diabetes patients and matched healthy donors. Whereas all 30 or so donors provided naive and central memory subsets, regulatory and stem cell-like memory subsets were isolated from just 8 patients and roughly eight healthy donors. A total of some 100,000,000 sorted cells were examined across all samples, and a strong correlation was observed between cell number per subset and RNA yield. General findings and caveats noted by the study authors: In all four CD4+ subsets, TCRB CDR3 length was moderately but significantly shorter in type 1 diabetes patients. The naive, central memory and regulatory TCRB repertoires appeared to resemble one another more closely among patients than among healthy donors. Because the HLA sub-analyses included only small numbers of individuals, any influence of HLA type on TCRB rearrangement was left unresolved. At VDJ recombination sites, patients with type 1 diabetes made fewer insertions and deleted more nucleotides, a pattern implying thymic rearrangement abnormalities. Shorter templates might be favored by PCR, yet because patient and control samples were amplified and corrected together, any such skew would affect both groups equally. Because cDNA was sequenced instead of genomic DNA, highly expressing activated cells could be over-represented, though the groups showed no difference in activation or CD3 levels.

A single peripheral blood draw of approximately 110 mL on average was collected from each donor into heparinised tubes. Naive, central memory, regulatory and stem cell-like memory CD4+ T cells were sorted on a BD FACSAria II using a panel including CD45RO, CCR7, CD25, CD127, CD95 and CD27. Purity was above 95% for every sorted population. Right away, PBMCs were isolated by Lymphoprep density gradient centrifugation and were stained directly, with no culture step. Samples were stained and sorted in pairs, with one healthy donor and one patient per experiment, so that batch effects were minimized. All of the isolated RNA was reverse transcribed with the High Capacity cDNA Reverse Transcription Kit, so expressed TCRB transcripts were sequenced. Deep immunoSEQ sequencing was performed on naive, central memory and regulatory T cell samples, with an average of around 3.5 million total reads per sample. Sorted cells were lysed in RLT buffer and RNA was extracted with DNase-treated RNeasy Micro or Mini kits, depending on cell number. To prevent cross-contamination, each cell subset was processed individually, whereas patient and healthy donor samples were processed jointly. The immunoSEQ multiplex PCR was used to amplify TCRB sequences from cDNA, generating 87-bp fragments that spanned the CDR3 region. Sequencing of the amplicons was done on the Illumina HiSeq platform. As for how the authors treated the data: PCR bias was corrected computationally using synthetic template baselines, and reads within Hamming distance 2 were collapsed, with unmergeable singletons discarded. Reads were aligned against IMGT to assign V, D and J genes, CDR3 length and insertions or deletions at six rearrangement sites. Within each subset, clonotype counts were normalized to sorted cell number, and only after that were true diversity and Gini coefficients computed with the tcR R package. The overlap coefficient, calculated on TCRB nucleotide sequences, was used to measure repertoire sharing. Out-of-frame TCRB sequences from naive cells were analyzed as a proxy for the pre-selection repertoire. The immuneACCESS repertoire file appears here via TCRdb, limited to in-frame rearrangements. These files lack a portion of the clones; in checked studies, under half of the deficit traces to unresolved V genes, and the cause of the others is not known. For V, J and clone size, that table is used; D and trimming come from the DNA. The sample table records around 710,000 clones; around 12% of these occur just once. Roughly 0.12% of the sample belongs to the ten largest clones.

After removal of 8 bases from V and 5 bases from J, the junction retains 19 bases not matched to a gene. The CDR3 holds 18 amino acids from the cysteine to the phenylalanine. The only DNA kept is the CDR3, 54 bases in frame from the first base. In the germline V gene, CDR1 corresponds to SNHLY and CDR2 to FYNNEI. The rearrangement joined TRBV2 to TRBJ1-3; 9 central bases correspond to TRBD1. Specimen: naive CD4+ T cells from blood. Read against the paper, the sample's cell subset or site label means: true naive CD4+ T cells. The clonotype originates from a man in his thirties or forties with type 1 diabetes. The CDR3 protein is CASLTGGSALGRRNTIYF. The DNA reads as follows: TGTGCCAGCCTAACAGGGGGCTCCGCCTTGGGTAGAAGAAACACCATATATTTT. The entire variable domain, with the stretches around the CDR3 drawn from the reference TRBV2 and TRBJ1-3 proteins, is EPEVTQTPSHQVTQMGQEVILRCVPISNHLYFYWYRQILGQKVEFLVSFYNNEISEKSEIFDDQFSVERPDGSNFTLKIRSTKLEDSAMYFCASLTGGSALGRRNTIYFGEGSWLTVV.